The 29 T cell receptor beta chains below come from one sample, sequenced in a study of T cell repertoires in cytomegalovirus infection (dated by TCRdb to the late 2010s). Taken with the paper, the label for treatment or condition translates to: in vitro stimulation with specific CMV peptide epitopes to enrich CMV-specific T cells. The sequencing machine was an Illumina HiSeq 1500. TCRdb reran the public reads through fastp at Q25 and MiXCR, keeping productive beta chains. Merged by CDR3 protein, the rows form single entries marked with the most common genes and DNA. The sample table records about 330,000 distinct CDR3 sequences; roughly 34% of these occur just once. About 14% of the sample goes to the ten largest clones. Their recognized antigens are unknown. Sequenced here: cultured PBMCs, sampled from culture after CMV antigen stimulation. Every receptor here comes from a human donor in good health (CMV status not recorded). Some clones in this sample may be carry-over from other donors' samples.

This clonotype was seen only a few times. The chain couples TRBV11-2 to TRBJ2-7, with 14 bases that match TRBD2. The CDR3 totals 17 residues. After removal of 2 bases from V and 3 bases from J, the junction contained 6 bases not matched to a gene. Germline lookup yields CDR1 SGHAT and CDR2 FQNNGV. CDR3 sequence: CASSLRLAGGVNYEQYF. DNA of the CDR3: TGTGCCAGCAGCTTACGACTAGCGGGAGGGGTAAACTACGAGCAGTACTTC.

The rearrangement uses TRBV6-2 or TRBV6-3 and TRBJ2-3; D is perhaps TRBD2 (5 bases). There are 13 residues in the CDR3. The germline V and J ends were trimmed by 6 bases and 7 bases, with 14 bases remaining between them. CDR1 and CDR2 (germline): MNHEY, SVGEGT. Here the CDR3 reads CASSDHRGHTQYF. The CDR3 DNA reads TGTGCCAGCAGCGACCATCGCGGGCATACGCAGTATTTT.

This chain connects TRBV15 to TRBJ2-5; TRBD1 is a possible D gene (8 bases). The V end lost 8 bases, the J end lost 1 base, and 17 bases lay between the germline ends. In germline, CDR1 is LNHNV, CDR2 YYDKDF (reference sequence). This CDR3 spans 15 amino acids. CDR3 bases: TGTGCCACCCTGGACAGGGAGGGTCTCCAAGAGACCCAGTACTTC. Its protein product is CATLDREGLQETQYF.

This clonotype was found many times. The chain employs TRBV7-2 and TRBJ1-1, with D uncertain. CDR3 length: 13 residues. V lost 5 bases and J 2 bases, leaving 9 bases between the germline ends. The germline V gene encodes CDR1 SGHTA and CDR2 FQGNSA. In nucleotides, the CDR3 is TGTGCCAGCAGCGAGGGCCCCAACACTGAAGCTTTCTTT. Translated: CASSEGPNTEAFF. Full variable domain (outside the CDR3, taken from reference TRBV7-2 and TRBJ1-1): GAGVSQSPSNKVTEKGKDVELRCDPISGHTALYWYRQSLGQGLEFLIYFQGNSAPDKSGLPSDRFSAERTGGSVSTLTIQRTQQEDSAVYLCASSEGPNTEAFFGQGTRLTVV.

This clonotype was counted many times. The CDR3: CASSVEREYTDTQYF. CDR3 in DNA: TGTGCCAGCAGCGTCGAGCGGGAGTACACAGATACGCAGTATTTT. This chain joins TRBV9 and TRBJ2-3; 8 bases are a match to TRBD2. CDR1 SGDLS and CDR2 YYNGEE come from the germline V gene. V lost 2 bases to trimming and J lost 2 bases; unmatched junction nucleotides: 4. CDR3 length equals 15 residues.

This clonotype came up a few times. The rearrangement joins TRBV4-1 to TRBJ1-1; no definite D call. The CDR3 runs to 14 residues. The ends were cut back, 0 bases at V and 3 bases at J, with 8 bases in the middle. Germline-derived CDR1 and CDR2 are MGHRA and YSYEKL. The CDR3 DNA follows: TGCGCCAGCAGCCAAGAGCCAGGCTACACTGAAGCTTTCTTT. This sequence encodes CASSQEPGYTEAFF.

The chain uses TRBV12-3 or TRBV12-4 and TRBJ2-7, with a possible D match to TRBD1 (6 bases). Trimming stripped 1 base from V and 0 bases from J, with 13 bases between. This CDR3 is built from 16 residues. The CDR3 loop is CASSLDTGLSSYEQYF. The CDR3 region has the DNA TGTGCCAGCAGTTTAGATACAGGGCTTAGCTCCTACGAGCAGTACTTC.

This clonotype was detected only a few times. DNA of the CDR3: TGCAGTGCGCCGGGACAGGGGGCCACCCCTGGCGAGCAGTACTTC. Its protein is CSAPGQGATPGEQYF. The chain combines TRBV20-1 with TRBJ2-7; 12 positions agree with TRBD1. V lost 6 bases and J lost 6; bases outside the gene matches: 12. Germline V gene lookup returns CDR1 DFQATT and CDR2 SNEGSKA (reference sequence). The CDR3 is 15 amino acids.

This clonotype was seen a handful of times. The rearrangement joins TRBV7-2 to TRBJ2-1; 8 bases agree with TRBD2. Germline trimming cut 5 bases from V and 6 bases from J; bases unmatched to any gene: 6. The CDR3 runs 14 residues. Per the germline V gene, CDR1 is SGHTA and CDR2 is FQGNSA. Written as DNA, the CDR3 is TGTGCCAGCAGCCAACCCACTAGCGGCAATGAGCAGTTCTTC. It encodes CASSQPTSGNEQFF.

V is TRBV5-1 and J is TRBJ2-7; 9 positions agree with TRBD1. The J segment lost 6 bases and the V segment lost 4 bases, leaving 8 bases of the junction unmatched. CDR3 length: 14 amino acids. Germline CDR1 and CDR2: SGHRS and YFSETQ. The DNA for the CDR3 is TGCGCCAGCAGCGTGGGACAGGGAGGAGGCGAGCAGTACTTC. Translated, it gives CASSVGQGGGEQYF.

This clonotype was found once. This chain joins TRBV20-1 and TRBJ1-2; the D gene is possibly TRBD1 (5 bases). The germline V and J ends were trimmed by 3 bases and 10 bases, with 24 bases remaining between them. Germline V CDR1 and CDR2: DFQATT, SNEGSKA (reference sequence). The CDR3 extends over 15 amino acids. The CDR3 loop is CSASSGRAGVRDYTF. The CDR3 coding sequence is TGCAGTGCTAGTTCAGGGAGGGCTGGGGTAAGAGACTACACCTTC.

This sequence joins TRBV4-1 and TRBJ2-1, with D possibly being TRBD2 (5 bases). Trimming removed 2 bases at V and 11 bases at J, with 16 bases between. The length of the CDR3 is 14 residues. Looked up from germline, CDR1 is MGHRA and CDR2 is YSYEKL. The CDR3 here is CASSQIFGGLKQFF. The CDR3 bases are TGCGCCAGCAGCCAAATCTTCGGAGGCCTGAAGCAGTTCTTC.

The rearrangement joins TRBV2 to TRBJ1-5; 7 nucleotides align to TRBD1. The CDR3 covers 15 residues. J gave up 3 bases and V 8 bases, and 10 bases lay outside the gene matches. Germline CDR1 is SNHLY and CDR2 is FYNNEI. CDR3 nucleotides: TGTGCCAGCGGCCTCGGAGGGACAGACAATCAGCCCCAGCATTTT. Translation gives CASGLGGTDNQPQHF.

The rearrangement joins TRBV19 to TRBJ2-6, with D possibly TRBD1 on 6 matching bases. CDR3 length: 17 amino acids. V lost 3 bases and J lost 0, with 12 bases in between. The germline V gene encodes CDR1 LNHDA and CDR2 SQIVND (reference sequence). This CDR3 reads CASSIGRGYSGANVLTF. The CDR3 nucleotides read TGTGCCAGTAGTATCGGCAGGGGATACTCTGGGGCCAACGTCCTGACTTTC.

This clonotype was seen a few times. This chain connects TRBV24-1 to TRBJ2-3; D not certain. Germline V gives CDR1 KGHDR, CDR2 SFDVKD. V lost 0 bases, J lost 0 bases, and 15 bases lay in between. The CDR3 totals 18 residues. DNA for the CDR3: TGTGCCACCAGTGATTTGAGTTCGACCGACCCAAGCACAGATACGCAGTATTTT. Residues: CATSDLSSTDPSTDTQYF.

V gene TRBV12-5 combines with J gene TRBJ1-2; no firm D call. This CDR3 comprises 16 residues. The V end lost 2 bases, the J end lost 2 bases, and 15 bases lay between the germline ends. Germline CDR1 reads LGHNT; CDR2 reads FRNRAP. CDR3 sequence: CASGLRLPGQNYGYTF. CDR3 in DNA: TGTGCTAGTGGTTTGAGACTCCCGGGCCAGAACTATGGCTACACCTTC.

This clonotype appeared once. CDR3: CAAGQSGANVLTF. CDR3 DNA: TGTGCCGCCGGGCAATCTGGGGCCAACGTCCTGACTTTC. V usage is TRBV5-4 and J usage is TRBJ2-6; D remains ambiguous. Trimming left V 10 bases short and J 1 base short, with 9 bases between. The length of the CDR3 is 13 residues. The V gene's germline CDR1 is SGHNT and CDR2 YYREEE (reference sequence).

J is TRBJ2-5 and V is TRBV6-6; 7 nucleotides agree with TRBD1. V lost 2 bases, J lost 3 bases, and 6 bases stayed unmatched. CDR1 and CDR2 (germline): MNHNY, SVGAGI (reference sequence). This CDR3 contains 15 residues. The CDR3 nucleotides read TGTGCCAGCAGTTACCCAACGCAGGGGGAAGAGACCCAGTACTTC. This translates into CASSYPTQGEETQYF.

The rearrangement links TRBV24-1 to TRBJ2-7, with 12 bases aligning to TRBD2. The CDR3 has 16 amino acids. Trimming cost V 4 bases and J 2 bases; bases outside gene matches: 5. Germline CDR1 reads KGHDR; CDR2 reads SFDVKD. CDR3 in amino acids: CATSEGRLAGAYEQYF. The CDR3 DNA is TGTGCCACCAGTGAGGGGAGACTAGCGGGAGCCTACGAGCAGTACTTC.

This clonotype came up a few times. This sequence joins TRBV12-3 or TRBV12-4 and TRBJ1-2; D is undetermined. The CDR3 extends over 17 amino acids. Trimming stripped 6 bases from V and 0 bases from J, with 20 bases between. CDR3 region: CASSPGREYGANYGYTF. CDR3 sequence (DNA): TGTGCCAGCAGCCCCGGACGGGAATACGGCGCTAACTATGGCTACACCTTC.

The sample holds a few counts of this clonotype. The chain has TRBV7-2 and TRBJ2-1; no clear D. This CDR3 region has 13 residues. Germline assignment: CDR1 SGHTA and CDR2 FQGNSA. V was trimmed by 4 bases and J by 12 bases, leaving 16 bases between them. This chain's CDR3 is CASSSFDSMRQFF. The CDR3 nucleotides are TGTGCCAGCAGCTCGTTTGACTCCATGAGGCAGTTCTTC. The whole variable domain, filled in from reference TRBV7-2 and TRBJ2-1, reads GAGVSQSPSNKVTEKGKDVELRCDPISGHTALYWYRQSLGQGLEFLIYFQGNSAPDKSGLPSDRFSAERTGGSVSTLTIQRTQQEDSAVYLCASSSFDSMRQFFGPGTRLTVL.

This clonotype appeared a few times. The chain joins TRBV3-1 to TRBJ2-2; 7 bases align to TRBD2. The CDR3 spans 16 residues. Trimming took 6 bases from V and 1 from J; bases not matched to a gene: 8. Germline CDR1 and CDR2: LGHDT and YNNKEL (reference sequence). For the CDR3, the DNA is TGTGCCAGCAGGAGTATCGGCGGGGGGAACACCGGGGAGCTGTTTTTT. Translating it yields CASRSIGGGNTGELFF.

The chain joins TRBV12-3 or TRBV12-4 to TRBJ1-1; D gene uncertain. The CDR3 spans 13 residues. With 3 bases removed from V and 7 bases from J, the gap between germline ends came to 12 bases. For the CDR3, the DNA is TGTGCCAGCAGTTTGAAGGAAAGACTTGAAGCTTTCTTT. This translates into CASSLKERLEAFF.

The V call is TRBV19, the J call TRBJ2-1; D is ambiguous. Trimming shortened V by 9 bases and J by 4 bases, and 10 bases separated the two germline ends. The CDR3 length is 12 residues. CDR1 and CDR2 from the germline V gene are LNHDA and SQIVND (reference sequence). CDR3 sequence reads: CASQTQYNEQFF. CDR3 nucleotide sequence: TGTGCCAGCCAGACACAGTACAATGAGCAGTTCTTC.

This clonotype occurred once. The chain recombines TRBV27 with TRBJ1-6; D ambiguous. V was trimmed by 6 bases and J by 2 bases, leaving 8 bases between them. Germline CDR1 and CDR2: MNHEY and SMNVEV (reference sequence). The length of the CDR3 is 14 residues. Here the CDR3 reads CASRWAAYNSPLHF. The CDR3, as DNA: TGTGCCAGCAGATGGGCAGCCTATAATTCACCCCTCCACTTT.

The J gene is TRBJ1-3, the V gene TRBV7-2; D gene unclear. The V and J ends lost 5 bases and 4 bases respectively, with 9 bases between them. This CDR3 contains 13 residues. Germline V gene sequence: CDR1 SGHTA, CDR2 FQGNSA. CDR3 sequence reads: CASSPQTGNTIYF. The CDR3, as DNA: TGTGCCAGCAGCCCGCAGACGGGAAACACCATATATTTT.

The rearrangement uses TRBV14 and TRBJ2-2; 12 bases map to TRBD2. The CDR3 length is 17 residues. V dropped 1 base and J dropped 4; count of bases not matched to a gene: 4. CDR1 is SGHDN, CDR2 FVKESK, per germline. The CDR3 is CASSQGLAGALTGELFF. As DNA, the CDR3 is TGTGCCAGCAGCCAAGGACTAGCGGGAGCGCTCACCGGGGAGCTGTTTTTT.

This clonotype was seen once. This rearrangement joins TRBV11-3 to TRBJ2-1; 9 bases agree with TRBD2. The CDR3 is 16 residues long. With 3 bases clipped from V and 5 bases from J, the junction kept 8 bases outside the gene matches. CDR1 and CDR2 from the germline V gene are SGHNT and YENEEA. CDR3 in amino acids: CASSFGGASGDNEQFF. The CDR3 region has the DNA TGTGCCAGCAGCTTTGGAGGGGCTAGCGGGGACAATGAGCAGTTCTTC.

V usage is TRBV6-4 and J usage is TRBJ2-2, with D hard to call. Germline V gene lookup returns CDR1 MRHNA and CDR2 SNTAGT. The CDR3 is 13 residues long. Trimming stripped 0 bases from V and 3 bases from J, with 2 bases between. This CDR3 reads CASSDSDTGELFF. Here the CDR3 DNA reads TGTGCCAGCAGTGACTCAGACACCGGGGAGCTGTTTTTT.